This T cell receptor beta chain originates from a study of T cell changes during pregnancy in multiple sclerosis. This clone was seen only once. The method was immunoSEQ multiplex PCR; TCRdb's version includes in-frame clones alone and lacks a portion of them. The table shows around 71,000 clones, with more than 90% occurring only once. The origin of this receptor is a female donor with multiple sclerosis, enrolled in a pregnancy study. This specimen was peripheral blood, taken in the third trimester of pregnancy.

CDR3 bases: TGCGCCAGCAGCTTCAAGCGGGACTCCTACAATGAGCAGTTCTTC. It codes for CASSFKRDSYNEQFF. The chain uses TRBV5-1 and TRBJ2-1; 7 nucleotides agree with TRBD2. CDR1 is SGHRS and CDR2 is YFSETQ in the germline V gene. CDR3 length: 15 amino acids. V was clipped by 2 bases and J by 0 bases; unmatched bases: 2.